Listed below are T cell receptor beta chains from one sample, sequenced in a study of response to subunit inactivated influenza vaccine. A single record per CDR3 protein comes from TCRdb applying MiXCR to the RT-PCR reads. The sample includes about 170,000 distinct CDR3 sequences, roughly 12% of them seen just once. These data are also associated with another study on T cells expressing NK-cell markers.

Material: CD8+ T cells sorted from PBMCs, obtained approximately 13 days after vaccination. The source is a man aged 50 to 59 who received an inactivated influenza vaccine. CDR3s leave out the opening cysteine and the closing phenylalanine or tryptophan.

TRBJ2-1,TRBV20-1,SARSLAGGPGNEQF
TRBJ2-4,TRBV6-9,ASSPLRRTPIAKNIQY
TRBJ2-1,TRBV4-2,ASSDIQGTSYNEQF
TRBJ2-5,TRBV7-9,ASSSEYPETQY
TRBJ2-1,TRBV5-1,ASSYTGTGYNEQF
TRBJ1-2,TRBV7-9,ASSSPGQGYGYT
TRBJ2-7,TRBV7-9,ASSFRDSTYEQY
TRBJ2-1,TRBV4-3,ASSQDSWTTNNEQF
TRBJ1-5,TRBV7-9,ASSLRGDQPQH
TRBJ1-2,TRBV29-1,SVEGLTNYGYT
TRBJ1-5,TRBV6-5,ASSSLAETGRSNQPQH
TRBJ2-4,TRBV10-2,ASSEGEGLAKNIQY
TRBJ1-4,TRBV4-1,ASSQAEGGGEKLF
TRBJ2-1,TRBV10-3,AIRVTGGETSYNEQF
TRBJ2-2,TRBV25-1,ASSPTQHGGELF
TRBJ1-1,TRBV25-1,ASSGGGYAVEAF
TRBJ2-7,TRBV7-9,ASTEDSYEQY
TRBJ2-5,TRBV12-3/TRBV12-4,ASSSAGETQY
TRBJ2-1,TRBV5-1,ASSSWDGYNEQF
TRBJ2-7,TRBV7-8,ASSVGTSGGDYEQY
TRBJ1-1,TRBV7-8,ASRPSGAGTEAF
TRBJ2-5,TRBV28,ASSPGTGDSQETQY
TRBJ1-1,TRBV5-1,ASSFRGVLAEAF
TRBJ2-5,TRBV7-9,ASSSERIAGGGETQY
TRBJ2-7,TRBV20-1,SARDILAGGPRGEQY
TRBJ2-2,TRBV27,ASSFGTPYTGELF
TRBJ2-1,TRBV6-5,ASSYSGMGTGGGEQF
TRBJ2-3,TRBV7-3,ASSGGPGPGLAGADTQY
TRBJ2-1,TRBV4-1,ASSQQLAGGGNEQF
TRBJ2-1,TRBV9,ASSPPTRVNEQF
TRBJ2-7,TRBV7-2,ASSLYGSTYEQY
TRBJ2-5,TRBV5-1,ASSLLYQETQY
TRBJ1-6,TRBV20-1,SARDRMGSPLH
TRBJ2-5,TRBV4-3,ASSQDRWGQETQY
TRBJ2-7,TRBV11-2,ASSQTYYEQY
TRBJ2-7,TRBV10-3,AISESGGSYEQY
TRBJ2-7,TRBV12-3/TRBV12-4,ASSFGLAGNYEQY
TRBJ2-2,TRBV4-1,ASSQDMRAANTGELF